Below, 20 T cell receptor beta chains from the same sample are listed, as sequenced in a study of T cells in Graves' hyperthyroidism and ophthalmopathy. Amplification yielded TCR beta CDR3 regions, with RNA transcripts as the source. When the TCR CDR3 underwent first-round RT-PCR, the HTBI primer set was used. MiXCR, applied by TCRdb to the multiplex PCR reads, yields one record per CDR3 protein. The data show about 210,000 distinct CDR3 sequences, about 16% seen once. Sequences were obtained from blood. The receptors were sampled from a man between 40 and 49 years old with Graves' hyperthyroidism.

This clonotype was detected many times. This chain uses TRBV28 with TRBJ1-1, with D uncertain. The CDR3 extends over 15 amino acids. Germline-derived CDR1 and CDR2 are MDHEN and SYDVKM. Deletions cut 2 bases from V and 0 bases from J, with 10 bases between. In nucleotides, the CDR3 is TGTGCCAGCAGTTTAAGGCAAATTATGAACACTGAAGCTTTCTTT. It translates to CASSLRQIMNTEAFF.

This clonotype turned up a few times. The rearrangement uses TRBV20-1 and TRBJ2-4; D tentatively fits TRBD1 or TRBD2 (5 bases each). CDR1 is DFQATT, CDR2 SNEGSKA, per germline (reference sequence). The V and J ends lost 8 bases and 1 base respectively, with 12 bases between them. This CDR3 region has 13 residues. The CDR3 region is CSLAGIAKNIQYF. CDR3 nucleotides: TGCAGTCTAGCAGGGATCGCCAAAAACATTCAGTACTTC.

This clonotype was picked up a small number of times. The gene calls are TRBV7-2 and TRBJ2-3, with D uncertain. The CDR3 length is 14 residues. V lost 1 base and J lost 1, with 6 bases in between. Germline values: CDR1 SGHTA, CDR2 FQGNSA. In DNA, the CDR3 is TGTGCCAGCAGCTTAGAGAGGCGCACAGATACGCAGTATTTT. Protein sequence: CASSLERRTDTQYF.

The V and J genes are TRBV19 and TRBJ2-5; 8 bases are shared with TRBD1. Germline V gene sequence: CDR1 LNHDA, CDR2 SQIVND (reference sequence). With V trimmed by 4 bases and J by 3 bases, 7 bases remained unmatched. The CDR3 runs 15 residues. The CDR3 loop is CASSRYRGVKETQYF. CDR3 sequence (DNA): TGTGCCAGTAGTAGATACAGGGGGGTGAAAGAGACCCAGTACTTC.

The chain employs TRBV2 and TRBJ2-2, with 7 bases matching TRBD1. Germline CDR1 SNHLY, CDR2 FYNNEI. J gave up 4 bases and V 7 bases, and 9 bases lay outside the gene matches. This CDR3 region has 15 residues. The CDR3 spells CASTRQGVGTGELFF. The CDR3 DNA reads TGTGCCAGCACTAGACAGGGAGTGGGCACCGGGGAGCTGTTTTTT.

The chain carries TRBV18 and TRBJ1-2; weak D call: TRBD1 (6 bases). This CDR3 is 14 amino acids long. V lost 3 bases and J 6 bases, leaving 14 bases between the germline ends. Looked up from germline, CDR1 is KGHSH and CDR2 is LQKENI. The CDR3 DNA follows: TGTGCCAGCTCACCCGGACAGTCTAGAGATGGCTACACCTTC. Translation gives CASSPGQSRDGYTF. The full variable domain, its missing parts supplied by reference TRBV18 and TRBJ1-2, is NAGVMQNPRHLVRRRGQEARLRCSPMKGHSHVYWYRQLPEEGLKFMVYLQKENIIDESGMPKERFSAEFPKEGPSILRIQQVVRGDSAAYFCASSPGQSRDGYTFGSGTRLTVV.

This clonotype occurred many times. The CDR3 DNA sequence: TGCAGTGCTCGACAGGGACTAGCGGGGGGTAGTGAGCAGTTCTTC. Amino acids: CSARQGLAGGSEQFF. The V and J genes are TRBV20-1 and TRBJ2-1; 15 nucleotides agree with TRBD2. This CDR3 has 15 residues. The germline V gene encodes CDR1 DFQATT and CDR2 SNEGSKA (reference sequence). With 5 bases clipped from V and 9 bases from J, the junction kept 8 bases outside the gene matches.

This clonotype was seen many times. This chain joins TRBV7-2 and TRBJ1-4; D gene ambiguous. The germline V gene has CDR1 SGHTA and CDR2 FQGNSA. The CDR3 spans 14 residues. V was shortened by 5 bases and J by 5 bases, with 12 bases between the two germline ends. The DNA of the CDR3 is TGTGCCAGCAGCGAGGGAAGACGGAATGAAAAACTGTTTTTT. It is translated as CASSEGRRNEKLFF.

The J gene is TRBJ2-4, the V gene TRBV2, with D tentatively TRBD1 (5 bases). The CDR3 runs to 13 residues. Germline V gene lookup returns CDR1 SNHLY and CDR2 FYNNEI. Trimming removed 4 bases at V and 9 bases at J, with 13 bases between. The CDR3 sequence: CASSGSGYGIQYF. CDR3 sequence (DNA): TGTGCCAGCAGTGGTTCAGGGTACGGCATTCAGTACTTC.

This clonotype has ten or more counts. The rearrangement joins TRBV18 to TRBJ2-7, with D hard to call. The V end was cut by 2 bases, the J end by 1 base, with 3 bases between. Germline CDR1 is KGHSH and CDR2 is LQKENI. CDR3 length: 12 residues. CDR3 sequence: CASSPNSYEQYF. The CDR3 nucleotides read TGTGCCAGCTCACCAAATTCCTACGAGCAGTACTTC.

This clonotype was seen a handful of times. A much bigger clone sits one base away, suggesting this may be a read error. The V call is TRBV5-1, the J call TRBJ2-7, with D hard to call. Germline V gives CDR1 SGHRS, CDR2 YFSETQ. The CDR3 sequence is 15 residues long. The CDR3, as DNA: TGCGCCAGCAGCTTGGATCACAGTAGCTCCTACGGGCAGTACTTC. It yields the protein CASSLDHSSSYGQYF.

This clonotype was counted a few times. The chain combines TRBV5-1 with TRBJ2-7, with no clear D. This CDR3 is built from 15 residues. The germline V gene has CDR1 SGHRS and CDR2 YFSETQ. V lost 0 bases to trimming and J lost 4 bases, with 14 bases between them. The CDR3 DNA follows: TGCGCCAGCAGCTTGGACTCCGGCGTTGGATACGAGCAGTACTTC. This encodes CASSLDSGVGYEQYF.

This clonotype appeared a few times. The chain has TRBV9 and TRBJ2-1; D is perhaps TRBD2 (6 bases). Trimming removed 0 bases at V and 6 bases at J, with 13 bases between. There are 15 residues in the CDR3. CDR1 and CDR2 from the germline V gene are SGDLS and YYNGEE. The CDR3 region has the DNA TGTGCCAGCAGCGTAGTAGCGGACTCTTTCAATGAGCAGTTCTTC. Translating gives CASSVVADSFNEQFF.

The chain employs TRBV5-1 and TRBJ2-3; the D gene could be TRBD1 or TRBD2 (9 bases each). CDR1 is SGHRS, CDR2 YFSETQ, per germline. The CDR3 is 20 residues long. V lost 0 bases and J 6 bases, leaving 29 bases between the germline ends. For the CDR3, the DNA is TGCGCCAGCAGCTTGGAGGGGACAGGGTTGACTAGCGGAAGAGGTGATACGCAGTATTTT. Translated, it gives CASSLEGTGLTSGRGDTQYF. The whole variable domain, remainder taken from reference TRBV5-1 and TRBJ2-3, is KAGVTQTPRYLIKTRGQQVTLSCSPISGHRSVSWYQQTPGQGLQFLFEYFSETQRNKGNFPGRFSGRQFSNSRSEMNVSTLELGDSALYLCASSLEGTGLTSGRGDTQYFGPGTRLTVL.

This clonotype was seen ten or more times. This chain links TRBV2 with TRBJ1-5; 7 bases align to TRBD1. The CDR3 is 15 amino acids. V lost 2 bases, J lost 4 bases, and 5 bases stayed unmatched. Per germline, CDR1 SNHLY and CDR2 FYNNEI. The CDR3, as DNA: TGTGCCAGCAGTGAATTTGGGACAGAAAATCAGCCCCAGCATTTT. Its protein product is CASSEFGTENQPQHF. Full variable domain (remainder filled in from reference TRBV2 and TRBJ1-5): EPEVTQTPSHQVTQMGQEVILRCVPISNHLYFYWYRQILGQKVEFLVSFYNNEISEKSEIFDDQFSVERPDGSNFTLKIRSTKLEDSAMYFCASSEFGTENQPQHFGDGTRLSIL.

This clonotype was observed many times. The chain combines TRBV12-3 or TRBV12-4 with TRBJ1-1, with 8 positions matching TRBD1. The ends lost 7 bases at V and 4 bases at J; junction bases unmatched: 5. This CDR3 contains 13 residues. This CDR3 is CASTRTGGTEAFF. In DNA, the CDR3 is TGTGCCAGCACCCGTACAGGGGGCACTGAAGCTTTCTTT.

The chain joins TRBV4-3 to TRBJ2-7, with 7 bases identical to TRBD1. The V gene end was trimmed by 3 bases and the J gene end by 2 bases; junction bases not matched to a gene: 7. This CDR3 spans 15 amino acids. In germline, CDR1 is LGHNA, CDR2 YSLEER. The CDR3 DNA follows: TGCGCCAGCAGCCAGGGGACAGAGGATCCCTACGAGCAGTACTTC. Its translation: CASSQGTEDPYEQYF.

This clonotype has ten or more counts. This chain connects TRBV2 to TRBJ1-2, with no clear D. V dropped 0 bases and J dropped 7 bases, with 12 bases sitting between them. The V gene's germline CDR1 is SNHLY and CDR2 FYNNEI. The CDR3 has 14 residues. CDR3 in DNA: TGTGCCAGCAGTGAAGCTGGGTGGGCCGGTGGCTACACCTTC. Translation gives CASSEAGWAGGYTF.

This clonotype has at least ten counts. The rearrangement joins TRBV6-2 or TRBV6-3 to TRBJ2-1; D is possibly TRBD1 (5 bases). Trimming took off 7 bases at V and 4 bases at J, with 11 bases between the two ends. The CDR3 spans 13 residues. Germline lookup yields CDR1 MNHEY and CDR2 SVGEGT. CDR3: CASNPDSYNEQFF. The CDR3 region has the DNA TGTGCCAGCAACCCAGACAGTTACAATGAGCAGTTCTTC.

In its sample, this clonotype was seen a few times. The chain employs TRBV7-2 and TRBJ1-5, with a weak D call TRBD1 (5 bases). The length of the CDR3 is 15 residues. Germline-derived CDR1 and CDR2 are SGHTA and FQGNSA. Trimming cost V 5 bases and J 9 bases, with 20 bases left between them. CDR3 in DNA: TGTGCCAGCAGCCCCCGACAGATAGTTAATTGGCCCCAGCATTTT. Translated: CASSPRQIVNWPQHF.